The entry that follows covers one TCR beta chain sequence. Its antigen is unknown. Sequencing used immunoSEQ multiplex PCR; TCRdb keeps in-frame clones, though not all of them. The sample contains 65,000 to 80,000 clones, roughly 80% of which appear only once. The data are from a study of T cell clones after liver transplantation. Turning to the study itself: Immunosuppression withdrawal was tried within 2 years after liver transplantation in this trial. Tolerant meant at least one year fully off immunosuppression without liver enzymes above twice normal.

CD3+CD4+ and CD3+CD8+ cells were FACS-sorted from thawed unstimulated PBMCs. Between the trimmed V and J ends, which lost 2 bases and 3 bases, there was a span of 14 bases. This CDR3 is built from 16 residues. Germline lookup yields CDR1 MNHNS and CDR2 SASEGT. Study-wide results and limits: Graft donor-reactive T cells may have migrated into the graft rather than being deleted.

The clonotype comes from a human donor who received a liver transplant. The sample was CD4+ T cells from blood, taken before liver transplant. This sequence joins TRBV6-1 and TRBJ1-5; D unresolved. CDR3 residues: CASSEHPVWDNQPQHF. For the CDR3, the DNA is TGTGCCAGCAGTGAACACCCGGTGTGGGACAATCAGCCCCAGCATTTT.